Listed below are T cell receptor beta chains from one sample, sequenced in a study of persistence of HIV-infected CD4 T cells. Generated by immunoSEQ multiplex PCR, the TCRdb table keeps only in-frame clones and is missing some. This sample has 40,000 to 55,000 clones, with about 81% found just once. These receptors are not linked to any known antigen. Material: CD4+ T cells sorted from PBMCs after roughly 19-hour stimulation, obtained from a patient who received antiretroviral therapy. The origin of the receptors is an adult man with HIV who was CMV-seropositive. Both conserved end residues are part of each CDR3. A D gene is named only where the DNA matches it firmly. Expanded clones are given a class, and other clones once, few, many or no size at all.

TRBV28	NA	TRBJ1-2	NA	CASSLLTGGYTF	TGTGCCAGCAGTTTACTAACGGGGGGCTACACCTTC
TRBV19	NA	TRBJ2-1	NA	CASSIKVGGTHEQFF	TGTGCCAGTAGTATAAAGGTCGGGGGAACGCATGAGCAGTTCTTC
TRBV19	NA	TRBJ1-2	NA	CATHRREYGYTF	TGTGCCACCCACCGCAGGGAGTATGGCTACACCTTC
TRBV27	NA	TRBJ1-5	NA	CASSLRQANQPQHF	TGTGCCAGCAGTTTACGACAGGCTAATCAGCCCCAGCATTTT
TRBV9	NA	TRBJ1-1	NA	CASSVVQGGGEAFF	TGTGCCAGCAGCGTAGTCCAAGGGGGAGGTGAAGCTTTCTTT
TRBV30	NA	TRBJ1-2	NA	CAWTDSYGYTF	TGTGCCTGGACGGACAGTTATGGCTACACCTTC
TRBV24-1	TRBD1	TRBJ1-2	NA	CATSDSDRDYGYTF	TGTGCCACCAGTGATTCAGACAGGGACTACGGCTACACCTTC
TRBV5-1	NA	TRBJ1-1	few	CASSLNRVDTEAFF	TGCGCCAGCAGCTTGAACAGGGTGGACACTGAAGCTTTCTTT
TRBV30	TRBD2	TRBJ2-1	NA	CAWSVLSGRGLNEQFF	TGTGCCTGGAGCGTGTTAAGCGGGAGGGGACTTAATGAGCAGTTCTTC
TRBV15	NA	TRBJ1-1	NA	CATSRPETEAFF	TGTGCCACCAGCAGACCGGAAACTGAAGCTTTCTTT
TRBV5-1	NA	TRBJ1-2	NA	CASSLAFELGGKGYGYTF	TGCGCCAGCAGCTTGGCCTTTGAGTTAGGAGGGAAGGGATATGGCTACACCTTC
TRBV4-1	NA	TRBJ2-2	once	CASSQVWGAGGELFF	TGCGCCAGCAGCCAAGTTTGGGGGGCGGGCGGGGAGCTGTTTTTT
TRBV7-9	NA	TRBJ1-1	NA	CASSLDRVSDTEAFF	TGTGCCAGCAGCTTAGACAGAGTCTCGGACACTGAAGCTTTCTTT
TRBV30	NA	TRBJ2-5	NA	CAWSKLTGGGETQYF	TGTGCCTGGTCTAAACTAACAGGGGGAGGGGAGACCCAGTACTTC
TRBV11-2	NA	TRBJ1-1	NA	CASSLVRGDMNTEAFF	TGTGCCAGCAGCTTAGTGAGAGGAGACATGAACACTGAAGCTTTCTTT
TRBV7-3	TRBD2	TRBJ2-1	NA	CASSTRRGNEQFF	TGTGCCAGCAGCACGAGGCGGGGGAATGAGCAGTTCTTC
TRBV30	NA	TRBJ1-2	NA	CAWSKGGAGYGYTF	TGTGCCTGGAGTAAGGGGGGCGCAGGTTATGGCTACACCTTC
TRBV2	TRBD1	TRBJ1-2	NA	CASSEIRDRGYGYTF	TGTGCCAGCAGTGAGATCCGGGACAGGGGCTATGGCTACACCTTC
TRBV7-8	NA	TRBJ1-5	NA	CASSLLTYSNQPQHF	TGTGCCAGCAGCTTACTGACTTATAGCAATCAGCCCCAGCATTTT
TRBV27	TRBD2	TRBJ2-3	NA	CASSKPTGRGGRDTQYF	TGTGCCAGCAGTAAACCCACGGGGCGGGGGGGCCGAGATACGCAGTATTTT
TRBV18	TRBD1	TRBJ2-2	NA	CASSPRDRNPNTGELFF	TGTGCCAGCTCACCCCGGGACAGGAACCCCAACACCGGGGAGCTGTTTTTT
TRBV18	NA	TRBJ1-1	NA	CASSSALNTEAFF	TGTGCCAGCTCATCTGCACTGAACACTGAAGCTTTCTTT
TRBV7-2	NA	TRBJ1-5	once	CASSLDKGEHQPQHF	TGTGCCAGCAGCTTAGATAAAGGAGAGCATCAGCCCCAGCATTTT
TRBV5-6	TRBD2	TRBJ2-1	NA	CASSLIAGGSYNEQFF	TGTGCCAGCAGCTTGATAGCGGGGGGGTCCTACAATGAGCAGTTCTTC
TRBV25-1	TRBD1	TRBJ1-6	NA	CASSVTGDNSPLHF	TGTGCCAGCAGTGTTACAGGGGATAATTCACCCCTCCACTTT
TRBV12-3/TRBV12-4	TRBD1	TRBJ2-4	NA	CASSTGTGDIQYF	TGTGCCAGCAGTACCGGGACAGGGGACATTCAGTACTTC
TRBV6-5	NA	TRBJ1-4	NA	CASMGNEKLFF	TGTGCCAGCATGGGTAATGAAAAACTGTTTTTT
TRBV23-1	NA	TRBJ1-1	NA	CASSQGGRSHSQETEAFF	TGCGCCAGCAGTCAAGGGGGCAGAAGCCACTCGCAGGAAACTGAAGCTTTCTTT
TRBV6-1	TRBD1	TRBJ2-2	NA	CASSEVAGGMAGELFF	TGTGCCAGCAGTGAAGTCGCAGGGGGCATGGCCGGGGAGCTGTTTTTT
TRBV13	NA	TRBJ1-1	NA	CASSLDQYNTEAFF	TGTGCCAGCAGCTTAGACCAGTACAACACTGAAGCTTTCTTT
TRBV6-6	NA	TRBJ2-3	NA	CASSTGGPEDTQYF	TGTGCCAGCAGTACCGGGGGGCCGGAAGATACGCAGTATTTT
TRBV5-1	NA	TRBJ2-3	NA	CASSLVGPADTQYF	TGCGCCAGCAGCTTGGTAGGGCCCGCCGATACGCAGTATTTT
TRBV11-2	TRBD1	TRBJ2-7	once	CASSRQGSSYEQYF	TGTGCCAGCAGCCGACAGGGCAGCTCCTACGAGCAGTACTTC
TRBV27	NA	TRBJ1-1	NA	CASSLGGRATEAFF	TGTGCCAGCAGTTTGGGGGGGCGGGCCACTGAAGCTTTCTTT
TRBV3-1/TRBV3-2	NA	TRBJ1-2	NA	CASSRGPSGGYGYTF	TGTGCCAGCAGCCGGGGTCCCTCCGGGGGCTATGGCTACACCTTC
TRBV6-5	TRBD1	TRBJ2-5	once	CASSYGTGTGGTQYF	TGTGCCAGCAGTTACGGGACAGGGACCGGGGGGACCCAGTACTTC
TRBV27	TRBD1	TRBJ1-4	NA	CASSFYRGAGEKLFF	TGTGCCAGCAGTTTCTACAGGGGGGCAGGGGAAAAACTGTTTTTT
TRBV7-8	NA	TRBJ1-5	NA	CASSLPVGLGQPQHF	TGTGCCAGCAGCCTTCCGGTGGGGCTAGGCCAGCCCCAGCATTTT
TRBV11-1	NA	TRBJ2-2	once	CASSLFGANTGELFF	TGTGCCAGCAGCTTATTCGGGGCGAACACCGGGGAGCTGTTTTTT
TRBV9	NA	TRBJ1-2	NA	CASSVGVGWEYGYTF	TGTGCCAGCAGCGTAGGGGTGGGCTGGGAGTATGGCTACACCTTC
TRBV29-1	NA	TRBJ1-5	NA	CSVAEGLGNYQPQHF	TGCAGCGTTGCCGAGGGGCTGGGGAATTATCAGCCCCAGCATTTT
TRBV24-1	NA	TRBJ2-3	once	CATSDTRGSPDTQYF	TGTGCCACCAGTGATACCAGGGGATCGCCAGATACGCAGTATTTT
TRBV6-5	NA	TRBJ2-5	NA	CASSYGTGFKETQYF	TGTGCCAGCAGTTATGGGACGGGTTTTAAAGAGACCCAGTACTTC
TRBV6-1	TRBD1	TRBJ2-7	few	CASRRRDRGLEQYF	TGTGCCAGCAGACGCCGGGACAGGGGCCTCGAGCAGTACTTC
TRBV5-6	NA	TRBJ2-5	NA	CASSYQGRRQETQYF	TGTGCCAGCAGCTACCAAGGGAGGAGACAAGAGACCCAGTACTTC
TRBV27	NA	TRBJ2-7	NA	CASRPSGSYEQYF	TGTGCCAGCAGGCCCTCGGGCTCCTACGAGCAGTACTTC
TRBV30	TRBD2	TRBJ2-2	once	CAWRGGSTGELFF	TGTGCCTGGAGGGGAGGGAGTACCGGGGAGCTGTTTTTT
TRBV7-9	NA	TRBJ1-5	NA	CASVQGGNQPQHF	TGTGCCAGCGTGCAGGGCGGCAATCAGCCCCAGCATTTT
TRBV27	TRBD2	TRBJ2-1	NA	CASSLSRGMVYNEQFF	TGTGCCAGCAGTTTATCGCGGGGGATGGTATACAATGAGCAGTTCTTC
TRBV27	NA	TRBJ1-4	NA	CASKKNRIATNEKLFF	TGTGCCAGCAAAAAGAATAGGATTGCAACTAATGAAAAACTGTTTTTT
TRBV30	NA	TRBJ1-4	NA	CACLTEGRESGKLFF	TGTGCCTGCTTGACTGAGGGCAGGGAGTCGGGAAAACTGTTTTTT
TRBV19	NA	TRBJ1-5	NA	CASSLGAILSNQPQHF	TGTGCCAGTAGTCTAGGGGCGATTCTTAGCAATCAGCCCCAGCATTTT
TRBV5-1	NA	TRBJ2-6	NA	CASSGAQGPSGANVLTF	TGCGCCAGCAGCGGGGCACAGGGCCCCTCTGGGGCCAACGTCCTGACTTTC
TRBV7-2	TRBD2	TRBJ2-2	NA	CASSLDGTSVNTGELFF	TGTGCCAGCAGCTTAGACGGGACTAGCGTGAACACCGGGGAGCTGTTTTTT
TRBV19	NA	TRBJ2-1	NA	CASSIDLQGGGQFF	TGTGCCAGTAGTATAGATCTACAGGGAGGCGGGCAGTTCTTC
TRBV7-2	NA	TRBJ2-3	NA	CASSSQLGDTQYF	TGTGCCAGCAGCTCTCAACTAGGAGATACGCAGTATTTT
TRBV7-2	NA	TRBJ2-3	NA	CASQVWGGATDTQYF	TGTGCCAGCCAGGTATGGGGGGGGGCCACAGATACGCAGTATTTT
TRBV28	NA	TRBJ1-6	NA	CASSLSSGDHSPLHF	TGTGCCAGCAGTTTATCGTCAGGGGACCATTCACCCCTCCACTTT
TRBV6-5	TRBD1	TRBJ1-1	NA	CASSRTGLEAFF	TGTGCCAGCAGCAGGACAGGGCTCGAAGCTTTCTTT
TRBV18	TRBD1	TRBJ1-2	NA	CASSLDRANYGYTF	TGTGCCAGCTCACTGGACAGGGCTAACTATGGCTACACCTTC